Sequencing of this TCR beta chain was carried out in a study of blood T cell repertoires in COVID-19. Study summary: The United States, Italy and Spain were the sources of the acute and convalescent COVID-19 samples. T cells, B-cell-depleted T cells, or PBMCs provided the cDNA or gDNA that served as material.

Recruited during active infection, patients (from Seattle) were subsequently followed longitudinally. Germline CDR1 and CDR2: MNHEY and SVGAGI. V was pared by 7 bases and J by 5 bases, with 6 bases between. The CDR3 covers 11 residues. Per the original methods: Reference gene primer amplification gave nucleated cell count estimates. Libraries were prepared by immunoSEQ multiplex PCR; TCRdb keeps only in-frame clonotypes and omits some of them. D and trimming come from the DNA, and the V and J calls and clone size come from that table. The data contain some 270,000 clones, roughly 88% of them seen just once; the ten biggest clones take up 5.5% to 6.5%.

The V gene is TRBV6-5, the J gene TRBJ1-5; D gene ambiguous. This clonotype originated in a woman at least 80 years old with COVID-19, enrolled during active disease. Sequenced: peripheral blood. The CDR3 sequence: CASKLHQPQHF. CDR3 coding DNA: TGTGCCAGCAAACTCCATCAGCCCCAGCATTTT.